These T cell receptor beta chains were read from a single sample in a study of T cell changes during pregnancy in multiple sclerosis. Profiling relied on immunoSEQ multiplex PCR, and the TCRdb table lists in-frame clones only, not all of them. The sample contains about 38,000 clones, around nine tenths of which appear only once. Sequenced here: CD4+ T cells from peripheral blood mononuclear cells, sampled in the third trimester of pregnancy. The origin of the receptors is a female donor in good health, enrolled as a control in a pregnancy study. Each CDR3 is given with its conserved first and last residue. Each record gives: D gene, V gene, J gene, clone size, CDR3 protein, CDR3 DNA. The D gene is left open where the match is weak. Size values are once, few and many counts, or a class for expanded clones, and some rows have none.

>TRBD1|TRBV28|TRBJ1-1|-
CASSSRGYTEAFF
TGTGCCAGCAGTTCCAGGGGGTACACTGAAGCTTTCTTT
>-|TRBV6-5|TRBJ1-1|-
CASSYGPQRWAFF
TGTGCCAGCAGTTACGGCCCCCAGCGCTGGGCTTTCTTT
>TRBD2|TRBV9|TRBJ2-5|-
CASSVGTSGVQETQYF
TGTGCCAGCAGCGTAGGGACTAGCGGGGTGCAAGAGACCCAGTACTTC
>-|TRBV12-5|TRBJ1-1|once
CASGLGEVCTEAFF
TGTGCTAGTGGTTTGGGGGAGGTCTGCACTGAAGCTTTCTTT
>-|TRBV19|TRBJ1-1|once
CASSLYAVRATEAFF
TGTGCCAGTAGTCTTTACGCCGTGAGAGCCACTGAAGCTTTCTTT
>-|TRBV6-1|TRBJ1-1|-
CASSEPNGPNTEAFF
TGTGCCAGCAGTGAACCTAATGGGCCGAACACTGAAGCTTTCTTT
>-|TRBV6-1|TRBJ1-1|-
CASRPLGTEAFF
TGTGCCAGCAGACCACTTGGCACTGAAGCTTTCTTT
>TRBD1|TRBV4-1|TRBJ2-7|-
CASSPGQGPTYEQYF
TGCGCCAGCAGCCCCGGACAGGGACCAACCTACGAGCAGTACTTC
>-|TRBV2|TRBJ2-1|-
CASRQWQGGYNEQFF
TGTGCCAGCAGGCAATGGCAGGGTGGCTACAATGAGCAGTTCTTC
>-|TRBV9|TRBJ2-5|-
CASSVDGGAGVRETQYF
TGTGCCAGCAGCGTAGATGGGGGCGCGGGCGTACGAGAGACCCAGTACTTC
>-|TRBV30|TRBJ2-3|few
CAWGGDVVDTQYF
TGTGCCTGGGGAGGAGATGTTGTCGATACGCAGTATTTT